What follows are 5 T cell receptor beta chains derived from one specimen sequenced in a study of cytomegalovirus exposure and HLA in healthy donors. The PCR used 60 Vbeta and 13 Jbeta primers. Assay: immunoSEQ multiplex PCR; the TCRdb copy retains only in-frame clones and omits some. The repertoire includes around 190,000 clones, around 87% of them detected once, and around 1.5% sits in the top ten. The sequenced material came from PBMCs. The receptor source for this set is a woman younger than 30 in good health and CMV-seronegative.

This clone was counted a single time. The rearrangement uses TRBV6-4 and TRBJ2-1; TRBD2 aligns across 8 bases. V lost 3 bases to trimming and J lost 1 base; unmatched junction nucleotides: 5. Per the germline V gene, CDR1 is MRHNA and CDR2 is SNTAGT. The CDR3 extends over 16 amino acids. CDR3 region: CASSETSDDSYNEQFF. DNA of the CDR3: TGTGCCAGCAGTGAGACTAGCGACGATTCCTACAATGAGCAGTTCTTC.

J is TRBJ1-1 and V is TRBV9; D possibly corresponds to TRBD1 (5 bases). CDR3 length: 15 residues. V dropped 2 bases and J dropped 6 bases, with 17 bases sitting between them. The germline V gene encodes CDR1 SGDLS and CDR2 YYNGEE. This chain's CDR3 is CASSVSLGGGAEAFF. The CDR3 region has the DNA TGTGCCAGCAGCGTTTCCCTGGGGGGAGGAGCTGAAGCTTTCTTT.

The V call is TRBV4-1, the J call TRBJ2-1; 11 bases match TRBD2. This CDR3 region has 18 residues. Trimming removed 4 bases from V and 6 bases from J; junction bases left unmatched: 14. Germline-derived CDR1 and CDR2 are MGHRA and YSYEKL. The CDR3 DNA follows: TGCGCCAGCAGCCCCCGAGTGGTAGCGGGGGGGCTGGGCAATGAGCAGTTCTTC. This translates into CASSPRVVAGGLGNEQFF.

Here the CDR3 reads CASSLALAGVARTDTQYF. CDR3 DNA sequence: TGTGCCAGCAGCTTAGCTCTAGCGGGGGTCGCTCGCACAGATACGCAGTATTTT. This chain links TRBV7-9 with TRBJ2-3, with 10 bases identical to TRBD2. Germline assignment: CDR1 SEHNR and CDR2 FQNEAQ (reference sequence). The CDR3 extends over 18 amino acids. V was clipped by 0 bases and J by 1 base; unmatched bases: 7. The full variable domain, its missing parts supplied by reference TRBV7-9 and TRBJ2-3, is DTGVSQNPRHKITKRGQNVTFRCDPISEHNRLYWYRQTLGQGPEFLTYFQNEAQLEKSRLLSDRFSAERPKGSFSTLEIQRTEQGDSAMYLCASSLALAGVARTDTQYFGPGTRLTVL.

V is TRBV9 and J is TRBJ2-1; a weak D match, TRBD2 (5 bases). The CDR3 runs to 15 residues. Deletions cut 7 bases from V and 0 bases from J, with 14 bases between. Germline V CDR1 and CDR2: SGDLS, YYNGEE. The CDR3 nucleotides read TGTGCCAGCGGAAGACTATTCAGCTCCTACAATGAGCAGTTCTTC. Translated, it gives CASGRLFSSYNEQFF.